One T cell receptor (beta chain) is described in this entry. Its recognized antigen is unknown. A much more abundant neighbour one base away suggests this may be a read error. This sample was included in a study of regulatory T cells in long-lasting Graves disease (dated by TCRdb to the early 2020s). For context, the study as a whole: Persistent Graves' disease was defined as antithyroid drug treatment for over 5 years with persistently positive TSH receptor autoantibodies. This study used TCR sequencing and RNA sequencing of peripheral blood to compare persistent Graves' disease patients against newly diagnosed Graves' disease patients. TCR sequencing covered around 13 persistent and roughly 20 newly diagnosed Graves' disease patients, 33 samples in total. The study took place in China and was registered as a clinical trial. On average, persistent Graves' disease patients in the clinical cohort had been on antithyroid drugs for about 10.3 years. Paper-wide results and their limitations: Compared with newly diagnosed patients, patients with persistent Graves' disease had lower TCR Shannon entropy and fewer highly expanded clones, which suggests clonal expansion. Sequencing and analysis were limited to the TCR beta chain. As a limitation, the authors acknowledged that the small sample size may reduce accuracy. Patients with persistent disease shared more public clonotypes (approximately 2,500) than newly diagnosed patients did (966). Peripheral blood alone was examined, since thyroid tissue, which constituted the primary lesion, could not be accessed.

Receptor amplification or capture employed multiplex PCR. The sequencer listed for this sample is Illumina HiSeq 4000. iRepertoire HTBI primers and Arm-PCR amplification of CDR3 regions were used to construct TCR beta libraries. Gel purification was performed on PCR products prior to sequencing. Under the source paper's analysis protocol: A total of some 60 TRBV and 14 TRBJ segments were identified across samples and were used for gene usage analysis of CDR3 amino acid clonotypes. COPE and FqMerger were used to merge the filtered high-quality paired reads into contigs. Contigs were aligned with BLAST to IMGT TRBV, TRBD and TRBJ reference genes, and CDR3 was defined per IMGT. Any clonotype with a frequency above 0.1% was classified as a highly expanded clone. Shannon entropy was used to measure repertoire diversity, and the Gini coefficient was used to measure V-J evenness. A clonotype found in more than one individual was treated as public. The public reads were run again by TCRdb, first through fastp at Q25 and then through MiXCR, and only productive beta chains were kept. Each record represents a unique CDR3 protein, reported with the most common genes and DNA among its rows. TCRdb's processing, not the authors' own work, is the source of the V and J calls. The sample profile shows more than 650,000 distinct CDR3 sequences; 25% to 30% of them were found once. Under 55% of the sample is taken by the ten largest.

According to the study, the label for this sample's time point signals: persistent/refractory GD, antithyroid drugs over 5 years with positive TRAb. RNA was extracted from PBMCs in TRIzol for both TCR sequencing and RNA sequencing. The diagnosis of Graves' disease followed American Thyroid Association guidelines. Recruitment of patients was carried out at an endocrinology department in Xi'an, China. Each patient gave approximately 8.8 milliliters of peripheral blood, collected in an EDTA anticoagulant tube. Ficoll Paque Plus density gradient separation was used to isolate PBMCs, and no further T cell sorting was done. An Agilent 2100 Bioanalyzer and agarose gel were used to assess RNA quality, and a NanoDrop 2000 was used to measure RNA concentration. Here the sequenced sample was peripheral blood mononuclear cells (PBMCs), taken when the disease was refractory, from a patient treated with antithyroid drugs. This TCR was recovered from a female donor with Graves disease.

The CDR3 loop reads CASSSDRERNYGYTF. Read as DNA, the sequence is TGTGCCAGCAGCTCAGACAGGGAAAGGAACTATGGCTACACCTTC. The V gene is TRBV11-2 and the J gene is TRBJ1-2; TRBD1 agrees with 7 junctional bases. Looking up the germline V gene yields CDR1 SGHAT and CDR2 FQNNGV. The cysteine opens and the phenylalanine closes a CDR3 of 15 amino acids. The kept DNA is CDR3 alone, 45 bases in frame from the first base. Trimming takes 4 bases off V and 2 bases off J; junction bases not matched to a gene: 7. Here the CDR3 is joined to the reference TRBV11-2 and TRBJ1-2 genes, and the full variable domain is: EAGVAQSPRYKIIEKRQSVAFWCNPISGHATLYWYQQILGQGPKLLIQFQNNGVVDDSQLPKDRFSAERLKGVDSTLKIQPAKLEDSAVYLCASSSDRERNYGYTFGSGTRLTVV.